These 27 T cell receptor beta chains were all obtained from the same sample, sequenced in a study of blood T cell repertoires in COVID-19. Repertoires were generated with immunoSEQ multiplex PCR, while TCRdb's copy carries only in-frame clones and drops some. The sample consists of 250,000 or so clones, 80% to 85% of them appearing once. Sequencing input: peripheral blood. The source of these receptors is a woman in her forties who had recovered from COVID-19.

The chain is built from TRBV30 and TRBJ1-1; the match to TRBD1 covers 7 bases. From germline, CDR1 is GTSNPN and CDR2 SVGIG (reference sequence). The CDR3 has 15 residues. J lost 3 bases, V lost 3 bases, and 10 bases had no gene match. The CDR3 spells CAWRPGQMGYTEAFF. CDR3 DNA: TGTGCCTGGAGGCCGGGACAGATGGGTTACACTGAAGCTTTCTTT.

The chain combines TRBV5-1 with TRBJ1-2, with D maybe TRBD1 (5 bases). CDR3 length: 15 amino acids. The germline V gene encodes CDR1 SGHRS and CDR2 YFSETQ. The V gene lost 4 bases and the J gene lost 4 bases, with 17 bases spanning the gap. DNA for the CDR3: TGCGCCAGCAGCGCCAGGACAAGTCATGGCTATGGCTACACCTTC. It specifies CASSARTSHGYGYTF.

The rearrangement links TRBV25-1 to TRBJ1-1, with D unclear. Between the trimmed V and J ends, which lost 1 base and 2 bases, there was a span of 11 bases. The germline V gene encodes CDR1 MGHDK and CDR2 SYGVNS. The CDR3 has 15 residues. CDR3 in DNA: TGTGCCAGCAGTGAATGGTCAGGTCAAAACACTGAAGCTTTCTTT. Translated: CASSEWSGQNTEAFF.

The chain combines TRBV19 with TRBJ1-5; the D gene is possibly TRBD1 (6 bases). The ends were cut back, 8 bases at V and 7 bases at J, with 15 bases in the middle. From germline, CDR1 is LNHDA and CDR2 SQIVND (reference sequence). The CDR3 length is 13 residues. CDR3 sequence reads: CASGGGRLQPQHF. CDR3 coding DNA: TGTGCCAGTGGGGGGGGGCGACTCCAGCCCCAGCATTTT.

This clone has ten or more counts. The CDR3 protein is CASSVNPGTGELFF. The CDR3 DNA is TGTGCCAGCAGCGTAAATCCGGGCACCGGGGAGCTGTTTTTT. The chain combines TRBV14 with TRBJ2-2; D not certain. Trimming shortened V by 5 bases and J by 4 bases, and 11 bases separated the two germline ends. The CDR3 contains 14 residues. Germline-derived CDR1 and CDR2 are SGHDN and FVKESK. Together with reference TRBV14 and TRBJ2-2, the CDR3 gives the full variable domain: EAGVTQFPSHSVIEKGQTVTLRCDPISGHDNLYWYRRVMGKEIKFLLHFVKESKQDESGMPNNRFLAERTGGTYSTLKVQPAELEDSGVYFCASSVNPGTGELFFGEGSRLTVL.

The rearrangement links TRBV4-2 to TRBJ1-2; D may be TRBD1 (6 bases). The CDR3 is 16 residues long. CDR1 is LGHNA and CDR2 is YNFKEQ in the germline V gene. V lost 3 bases to trimming and J lost 1 base, with 15 bases between them. The CDR3 is CASSQDPGQNNYGYTF. The CDR3, as DNA: TGTGCCAGCAGCCAGGACCCCGGACAGAATAACTATGGCTACACCTTC.

This clone was seen a single time. The CDR3 loop reads CASSEDGPETQYF. CDR3 in DNA: TGTGCCAGCAGTGAAGACGGTCCGGAGACCCAGTACTTC. This chain connects TRBV2 to TRBJ2-5; D gene unclear. Between the trimmed V and J ends, which lost 1 base and 5 bases, there was a span of 8 bases. Per the germline V gene, CDR1 is SNHLY and CDR2 is FYNNEI. The CDR3 runs to 13 residues.

The gene calls are TRBV28 and TRBJ2-7; 8 positions match TRBD2. V lost 6 bases, J lost 0 bases, and 4 bases stayed unmatched. CDR3 size: 14 residues. The germline CDR1 and CDR2 sequences are MDHEN and SYDVKM. CDR3 amino acids: CASRLAVSSYEQYF. The CDR3 DNA sequence: TGTGCCAGCAGACTAGCGGTAAGCTCCTACGAGCAGTACTTC.

The chain recombines TRBV7-3 with TRBJ2-1; D gene unclear. V was shortened by 2 bases and J by 0 bases, with 8 bases between the two germline ends. The length of the CDR3 is 15 residues. Germline lookup yields CDR1 SGHTA and CDR2 FQGTGA. The CDR3, as DNA: TGTGCCAGCAGCTTAGCGGCCAGCTCCTACAATGAGCAGTTCTTC. Translation gives CASSLAASSYNEQFF. The variable domain in full, with the rest retrieved from reference TRBV7-3 and TRBJ2-1, is GAGVSQTPSNKVTEKGKYVELRCDPISGHTALYWYRQSLGQGPEFLIYFQGTGAADDSGLPNDRFFAVRPEGSVSTLKIQRTERGDSAVYLCASSLAASSYNEQFFGPGTRLTVL.

The chain links TRBV5-4 to TRBJ2-7, with D possibly TRBD2 on 7 matching bases. Germline loops: CDR1 SGHNT, CDR2 YYREEE (reference sequence). V was pared by 4 bases and J by 3 bases, with 17 bases between. This CDR3 has 15 amino acids. The CDR3 bases are TGTGCCAGCAGCCACGGGGGGCCTGCTCTCTACGAGCAGTACTTC. Encoded protein: CASSHGGPALYEQYF.

The V and J genes are TRBV10-3 and TRBJ2-7; 8 positions agree with TRBD2. V shed 3 bases, J shed 1 base, and the junction held 8 bases outside the gene matches. The CDR3 spans 16 residues. CDR1 and CDR2 from the germline V gene are ENHRY and SYGVKD. CDR3 in amino acids: CAISDGGGGLSYEQYF. In DNA form, the CDR3 reads TGTGCCATCAGTGATGGGGGCGGGGGGTTGTCCTACGAGCAGTACTTC.

This clone was detected only once. The chain links TRBV2 to TRBJ2-1; 8 nucleotides match TRBD2. The V gene end was trimmed by 7 bases and the J gene end by 9 bases; junction bases not matched to a gene: 8. This CDR3 region has 13 residues. Germline CDR1 is SNHLY and CDR2 is FYNNEI. The CDR3 coding sequence is TGTGCCAGCACCCGGGGGGGAGGTACTGAGCAGTTCTTC. It translates to CASTRGGGTEQFF.

The rearrangement joins TRBV2 to TRBJ2-2, with D possibly matching TRBD1 (5 bases). Germline assignment: CDR1 SNHLY and CDR2 FYNNEI. Trimming removed 8 bases from V and 4 bases from J, with 14 bases in between. This CDR3 region has 14 residues. This CDR3 reads CASELQGVTGELFF. DNA of the CDR3: TGTGCCAGCGAGTTGCAGGGTGTCACCGGGGAGCTGTTTTTT.

This clone was recorded only once. The V call is TRBV27, the J call TRBJ1-6; unclear D gene. CDR1 is MNHEY, CDR2 SMNVEV, per germline (reference sequence). The CDR3 length is 15 residues. With 4 bases removed from V and 4 bases from J, the gap between germline ends came to 11 bases. The CDR3 sequence: CASSYSGLYNSPLHF. The CDR3 DNA follows: TGTGCCAGCAGTTACTCCGGACTATATAATTCACCCCTCCACTTT.

The chain employs TRBV4-1 and TRBJ2-5; D may be TRBD1 (6 bases). Germline V gene lookup returns CDR1 MGHRA and CDR2 YSYEKL. This CDR3 has 15 residues. Trimming removed 2 bases at V and 4 bases at J, with 14 bases between. CDR3 amino acids: CASSQSRQVRETQYF. The CDR3 DNA follows: TGCGCCAGCAGCCAATCAAGACAGGTCCGAGAGACCCAGTACTTC.

The genes are TRBV4-1 and TRBJ1-2; D gene unclear. V lost 3 bases, J lost 10 bases, and 15 bases lay in between. This CDR3 spans 13 amino acids. From germline, CDR1 is MGHRA and CDR2 YSYEKL. The DNA for the CDR3 is TGCGCCAGCAGCCAGGTGTCGGAGGAAAACTACACCTTC. Its translation: CASSQVSEENYTF.

This clone was detected once. V gene TRBV5-1 combines with J gene TRBJ2-7; a weak D match, TRBD2 (5 bases). Per the germline V gene, CDR1 is SGHRS and CDR2 is YFSETQ. V was shortened by 2 bases and J by 5 bases, with 14 bases between the two germline ends. The length of the CDR3 is 14 residues. The CDR3 nucleotides are TGCGCCAGCAGCTTTGTACGGGGAAACAACGAGCAGTACTTC. It translates to CASSFVRGNNEQYF.

J is TRBJ2-7 and V is TRBV18; D is unresolved. The length of the CDR3 is 12 residues. With 6 bases removed from V and 6 bases from J, the gap between germline ends came to 12 bases. CDR1 is KGHSH and CDR2 is LQKENI in the germline V gene. DNA for the CDR3: TGTGCCAGCTCCTTTCTTTCCGGCGAGCAGTACTTC. Translating it yields CASSFLSGEQYF.

J is TRBJ1-6 and V is TRBV28; TRBD1 is a possible D gene (5 bases). Deletions cut 4 bases from V and 9 bases from J, with 7 bases between. The CDR3 runs to 12 residues. Germline CDR1 reads MDHEN; CDR2 reads SYDVKM. The CDR3 sequence is CASSSQGSPLHF. The CDR3 nucleotides read TGTGCCAGCAGTTCCCAGGGTTCACCCCTCCACTTT.

The rearrangement joins TRBV5-4 to TRBJ2-7; D is uncertain. The CDR3 totals 15 residues. V lost 3 bases, J lost 4 bases, and 17 bases lay in between. Germline V gene sequence: CDR1 SGHNT, CDR2 YYREEE (reference sequence). CDR3 amino acids: CASSSGPFFSYEQYF. The CDR3 nucleotides read TGTGCCAGCAGCTCGGGTCCGTTCTTTTCTTACGAGCAGTACTTC.

This sequence joins TRBV6-5 and TRBJ1-5; no clear D gene. The ends were cut back, 5 bases at V and 9 bases at J, with 14 bases in the middle. Germline values: CDR1 MNHEY, CDR2 SVGAGI. The length of the CDR3 is 13 residues. CDR3 in DNA: TGTGCCAGCAGTCCTGGAGTCCCTTCGCCCCAGCATTTT. Translating gives CASSPGVPSPQHF.

J is TRBJ1-5 and V is TRBV7-8; perhaps TRBD1 as D (5 bases). CDR1 SGHVS and CDR2 FQNEAQ come from the germline V gene. V shed 4 bases and J shed 4 bases, with 14 bases lying between them. The CDR3 runs 15 residues. The CDR3 loop is CASSSRDGLNQPQHF. CDR3 bases: TGTGCCAGCAGCTCCCGGGACGGACTAAATCAGCCCCAGCATTTT.

The chain has TRBV28 and TRBJ2-7; 10 bases fit TRBD1. With V trimmed by 6 bases and J by 2 bases, 7 bases remained unmatched. CDR1 is MDHEN and CDR2 is SYDVKM in the germline V gene. The CDR3 loop spans 15 amino acids. The CDR3 nucleotides are TGTGCCAGCAGGTCACCGGGACAGGGGACCTACGAGCAGTACTTC. It translates to CASRSPGQGTYEQYF.

This chain joins TRBV14 and TRBJ2-5; 8 nucleotides agree with TRBD1. The CDR3 spans 16 residues. Germline V gene data show CDR1 as SGHDN and CDR2 as FVKESK. The ends lost 3 bases at V and 1 base at J; junction bases unmatched: 7. CDR3 protein: CASSHSRGRLQETQYF. The CDR3 nucleotides are TGTGCCAGCAGCCATTCCAGGGGGCGTCTCCAAGAGACCCAGTACTTC.

This sequence joins TRBV29-1 and TRBJ1-2; D possibly corresponds to TRBD1 (5 bases). Per germline, CDR1 SQVTM and CDR2 ANQGSEA. V was cut by 7 bases and J by 4 bases, with 13 bases left in between. The CDR3 runs to 12 residues. The CDR3 coding sequence is TGCAGCGCCACGACAGAGGTCTATGGCTACACCTTC. It codes for CSATTEVYGYTF.

The rearrangement uses TRBV19 and TRBJ1-6; 7 positions match TRBD1. This CDR3 is built from 18 residues. The V and J ends lost 7 bases and 0 bases, in that order; junction bases with no gene match: 12. From germline, CDR1 is LNHDA and CDR2 SQIVND (reference sequence). The CDR3 sequence is CASTRDSLMSSYNSPLHF. In DNA, the CDR3 is TGTGCCAGTACCCGGGACAGCCTTATGAGCTCCTATAATTCACCCCTCCACTTT. The whole variable domain, filled in from reference TRBV19 and TRBJ1-6, reads DGGITQSPKYLFRKEGQNVTLSCEQNLNHDAMYWYRQDPGQGLRLIYYSQIVNDFQKGDIAEGYSVSREKKESFPLTVTSAQKNPTAFYLCASTRDSLMSSYNSPLHFGNGTRLTVT.

The CDR3 sequence: CAIRGQGDSYNEQFF. In DNA, the CDR3 is TGTGCCATCAGAGGACAGGGGGACTCCTACAATGAGCAGTTCTTC. This chain links TRBV10-3 with TRBJ2-1; TRBD1 matches 10 bases. Germline trimming cut 6 bases from V and 0 bases from J; bases unmatched to any gene: 2. The germline CDR1 and CDR2 sequences are ENHRY and SYGVKD. The CDR3 covers 15 residues.